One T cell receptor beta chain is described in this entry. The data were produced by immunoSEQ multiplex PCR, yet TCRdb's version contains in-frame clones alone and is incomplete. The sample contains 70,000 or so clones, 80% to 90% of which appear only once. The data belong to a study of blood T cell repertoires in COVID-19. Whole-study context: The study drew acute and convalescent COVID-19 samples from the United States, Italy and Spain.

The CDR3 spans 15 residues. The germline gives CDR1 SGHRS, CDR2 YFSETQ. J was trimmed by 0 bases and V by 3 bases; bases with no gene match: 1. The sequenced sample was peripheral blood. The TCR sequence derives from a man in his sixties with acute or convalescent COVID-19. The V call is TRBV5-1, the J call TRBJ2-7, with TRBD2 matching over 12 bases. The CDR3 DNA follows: TGCGCCAGCAGCTGGACTAGCGGGGCCTCCTACGAGCAGTACTTC. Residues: CASSWTSGASYEQYF.